The 18 T cell receptor beta chains below were found in one sample sequenced in a study of T cell responses to AZD1222 COVID-19 vaccine listed by TCRdb under 2021. The library relied on the immunoSEQ multiplex PCR assay. Sourced from immuneACCESS, this table was stored by TCRdb with only in-frame sequences that have V and J called. A share of the clones is absent; for the studies checked, an unresolved V gene accounts for under half, and the remainder has no known explanation. This sample holds under 100,000 clones; approximately 83% were observed only once. The ten largest clonotypes hold about 7.7% of the sample. The time point label, read with the paper, signifies: baseline before first vaccination. The source was peripheral blood, collected on day 0 of AZD1222 vaccination. These receptors were collected from an adult in good health.

The chain joins TRBV24-1 to TRBJ2-7; 8 bases fit TRBD1. Trimming removed 5 bases from V and 0 bases from J; junction bases left unmatched: 5. The germline gives CDR1 KGHDR, CDR2 SFDVKD. This CDR3 is built from 15 residues. Here the CDR3 DNA reads TGTGCCACCAGTGGAGGGACAGGCAGCTCCTACGAGCAGTACTTC. It codes for CATSGGTGSSYEQYF.

The chain couples TRBV6-5 to TRBJ1-6, with 7 bases matching TRBD1. The CDR3 runs 13 residues. Germline CDR1 MNHEY, CDR2 SVGAGI. V shed 10 bases and J 7 bases; nucleotides not matched to a gene: 7. CDR3 nucleotides: TGTGCCATCTCGGACAGGCTAAATTCACCCCTCCACTTT. Its translation is CAISDRLNSPLHF.

The gene calls are TRBV6-2 or TRBV6-3 and TRBJ1-5, with 10 bases lining up with TRBD1. The ends lost 6 bases at V and 6 bases at J; junction bases unmatched: 8. The CDR3 consists of 15 residues. CDR1 MNHEY and CDR2 SVGEGT come from the germline V gene. Written as DNA, the CDR3 is TGTGCCAGCAGCCCGACAGGGGGCGCGTTTCAGCCCCAGCATTTT. Translated: CASSPTGGAFQPQHF.

The chain is built from TRBV11-3 and TRBJ2-5; D is perhaps TRBD1 (6 bases). V was clipped by 1 base and J by 1 base, with 10 bases between them. Per the germline V gene, CDR1 is SGHNT and CDR2 is YENEEA. This CDR3 has 15 residues. CDR3 residues: CASSLGGRIQETQYF. Written as DNA, the CDR3 is TGTGCCAGCAGCTTAGGGGGGCGGATCCAAGAGACCCAGTACTTC.

The chain is built from TRBV7-8 and TRBJ1-2; maybe TRBD1 (5 bases). Germline CDR1 SGHVS, CDR2 FQNEAQ. Between the trimmed V and J ends, which lost 1 base and 5 bases, there was a span of 8 bases. This CDR3 is 13 amino acids long. CDR3 loop: CASSLGQPYGYTF. CDR3 nucleotide sequence: TGTGCCAGCAGCTTAGGACAGCCTTATGGCTACACCTTC.

This rearrangement joins TRBV7-8 to TRBJ2-4, with TRBD1 matching over 10 bases. The CDR3 runs 16 residues. V gave up 1 base and J gave up 7 bases; unmatched junction bases: 7. Germline-derived CDR1 and CDR2 are SGHVS and FQNEAQ. CDR3 residues: CASSLGGTGATNIQYF. CDR3 nucleotides: TGTGCCAGCAGCTTAGGAGGGACAGGGGCAACCAACATTCAGTACTTC.

The chain couples TRBV6-5 to TRBJ1-1; D not resolved. Trimming removed 6 bases at V and 4 bases at J, with 12 bases between. CDR3 length: 13 residues. In germline, CDR1 is MNHEY, CDR2 SVGAGI. CDR3 bases: TGTGCCAGCAGCCACGGTCTTGGCACTGAAGCTTTCTTT. Its translation is CASSHGLGTEAFF.

The genes are TRBV10-3 and TRBJ1-6, with D possibly matching TRBD1 (5 bases). Trimming cost V 0 bases and J 8 bases, with 11 bases left between them. The CDR3 is 15 residues long. Germline CDR1 reads ENHRY; CDR2 reads SYGVKD. CDR3 residues: CAISESGAGDSPLHF. CDR3 bases: TGTGCCATCAGTGAGTCAGGGGCGGGGGATTCACCCCTCCACTTT.

The chain uses TRBV25-1 and TRBJ1-2, with TRBD1 matching over 8 bases. The germline gives CDR1 MGHDK, CDR2 SYGVNS. The CDR3 sequence is 14 residues long. The ends lost 3 bases at V and 4 bases at J; junction bases unmatched: 4. In nucleotides, the CDR3 is TGTGCCAGCAGTGACGGACAGGGAATCTATGGCTACACCTTC. Translated: CASSDGQGIYGYTF.

The chain is built from TRBV11-2 and TRBJ2-5, with D possibly being TRBD1 (5 bases). V was clipped by 5 bases and J by 1 base, with 11 bases between them. CDR3 length: 14 residues. The germline CDR1 and CDR2 sequences are SGHAT and FQNNGV. The CDR3 loop reads CASSPRTTQETQYF. In DNA, the CDR3 is TGTGCCAGCAGCCCGCGGACAACCCAAGAGACCCAGTACTTC.

The V and J genes are TRBV6-6 and TRBJ2-2, with 11 bases identical to TRBD2. Germline loops: CDR1 MNHNY, CDR2 SVGAGI (reference sequence). Losses at the gene ends were 5 bases for V and 4 bases for J; bases not matched to a gene: 15. The CDR3 runs 19 residues. The CDR3 sequence is CASSRSLLAGEWVTGELFF. The DNA for the CDR3 is TGTGCCAGCAGTCGCTCCTTACTAGCGGGAGAATGGGTCACCGGGGAGCTGTTTTTT.

CDR3 in DNA: TGTGCCAGCAGTTTCCTAAGGGTAGGACAAGAGACCCAGTACTTC. This codes for CASSFLRVGQETQYF. The chain links TRBV28 to TRBJ2-5; D is undetermined. The CDR3 runs 15 residues. Trimming took 3 bases from V and 2 from J, leaving 13 bases between them. Looked up from germline, CDR1 is MDHEN and CDR2 is SYDVKM. The entire variable domain, with the rest obtained from reference TRBV28 and TRBJ2-5, is as follows: DVKVTQSSRYLVKRTGEKVFLECVQDMDHENMFWYRQDPGLGLRLIYFSYDVKMKEKGDIPEGYSVSREKKERFSLILESASTNQTSMYLCASSFLRVGQETQYFGPGTRLLVL.

This clone was detected a few times. The sample contains more than one DNA sequence encoding this CDR3. This chain uses TRBV28 with TRBJ1-5; TRBD1 matches 9 bases. The length of the CDR3 is 15 residues. Germline V gene data show CDR1 as MDHEN and CDR2 as SYDVKM. V shed 1 base, J shed 7 bases, and the junction held 5 bases outside the gene matches. CDR3 sequence (DNA): TGTGCCAGCAGTTTATCACAGGGGGCAGGACAGCCCCAGCATTTT. Protein product: CASSLSQGAGQPQHF. Full variable domain (remainder filled in from reference TRBV28 and TRBJ1-5): DVKVTQSSRYLVKRTGEKVFLECVQDMDHENMFWYRQDPGLGLRLIYFSYDVKMKEKGDIPEGYSVSREKKERFSLILESASTNQTSMYLCASSLSQGAGQPQHFGDGTRLSIL.

V gene TRBV3-1 (or the pseudogene TRBV3-2) combines with J gene TRBJ2-4, with D unclear. CDR3 length: 16 residues. CDR1 and CDR2 (germline): LGHDT, YNNKEL (reference sequence). The germline V and J ends were trimmed by 1 base and 3 bases, with 13 bases remaining between them. The CDR3 DNA follows: TGTGCCAGCAGCCAAGGTGGGAATTTCGGCAAAAACATTCAGTACTTC. Translated: CASSQGGNFGKNIQYF.

The chain uses TRBV4-1 and TRBJ2-7; unclear D gene. V was trimmed by 3 bases and J by 0 bases, leaving 9 bases between them. The CDR3 loop spans 14 amino acids. Germline loops: CDR1 MGHRA, CDR2 YSYEKL. The CDR3 region is CASSHGTGSYEQYF. The CDR3 region has the DNA TGCGCCAGCAGCCATGGAACTGGCTCCTACGAGCAGTACTTC.

The rearrangement links TRBV6-5 to TRBJ1-1; D possibly corresponds to TRBD1 (6 bases). The germline gives CDR1 MNHEY, CDR2 SVGAGI. Trimming removed 7 bases from V and 11 bases from J, with 14 bases in between. There are 11 residues in the CDR3. CDR3 region: CASIRGQLAFF. Here the CDR3 DNA reads TGTGCCAGCATTCGAGGACAGCTCGCTTTCTTT.

This clone was observed a few times. The rearrangement uses TRBV7-9 and TRBJ2-5, with D possibly matching TRBD2 (5 bases). Germline-derived CDR1 and CDR2 are SEHNR and FQNEAQ (reference sequence). The germline V and J ends were trimmed by 5 bases and 2 bases, with 15 bases remaining between them. The CDR3 consists of 15 residues. The CDR3 region has the DNA TGTGCCAGCAGCCCGGAAGGACGGACTCAAGAGACCCAGTACTTC. This codes for CASSPEGRTQETQYF.

The chain is built from TRBV28 and TRBJ2-1; D is uncertain. The CDR3 spans 13 residues. CDR1 is MDHEN, CDR2 SYDVKM, per germline. V lost 7 bases and J 8 bases, leaving 15 bases between the germline ends. In DNA form, the CDR3 reads TGTGCCAGCACCCGGGCCGCGGCAGATGAGCAGTTCTTC. Translation gives CASTRAAADEQFF. Filled out from reference TRBV28 and TRBJ2-1, the complete variable domain reads DVKVTQSSRYLVKRTGEKVFLECVQDMDHENMFWYRQDPGLGLRLIYFSYDVKMKEKGDIPEGYSVSREKKERFSLILESASTNQTSMYLCASTRAAADEQFFGPGTRLTVL.